One T cell receptor beta chain is described in this entry. Its specificity is not known. Assay: immunoSEQ multiplex PCR; the TCRdb copy retains only in-frame clones and omits some. The profile covers some 2.3 million clones, with approximately 93% appearing a single time and under 0.45% taken by the ten largest. It was into CD45RA+ naive and CD45RA-negative memory subsets that the CD4+ cells were split. These data originate in a study of shared clonotypes between healthy human individuals. About the study: Used for every donor were three CD4 naive, three CD4 memory, two CD8 naive and one CD8 memory plate.

Notes on the study in general: All-four-donor shared clonotypes had higher generation probabilities than non-shared clonotypes did. Sample collection involved blood only; tissue repertoires are likely different.

This CDR3 is built from 15 residues. Germline assignment: CDR1 MGHDK and CDR2 SYGVNS. V dropped 6 bases and J dropped 4 bases, with 18 bases sitting between them. The chain is built from TRBV25-1 and TRBJ2-5; TRBD1 might be the D (6 bases). The source material was naive CD4+ T cells from PBMCs. Subset denoted: CD45RA+ positively selected. The receptor's source is a young man in good health. Some clones in this sample may be carry-over from other donors' samples. CDR3 sequence: CASSYLTGWGETQYF. The CDR3 nucleotides read TGTGCCAGCAGCTACCTAACAGGGTGGGGAGAGACCCAGTACTTC.